The clone carrying this TCR beta chain is a singleton in its sample. Its antigen remains unidentified. The ends lost 5 bases at V and 3 bases at J; junction bases unmatched: 5. This CDR3 has 16 amino acids. Germline CDR1 is SGHTA and CDR2 is FQGNSA. These data are taken from a study of cytomegalovirus exposure and HLA in healthy donors. Study results and caveats: Researchers left out some V segments, among them TRBV6-2 and TRBV6-3, as indistinguishable. The only immune exposure information that was available was CMV serostatus. It emerged from a later analysis that several of the most significant clusters appeared to be linked to common viral pathogens.

The PCR was carried out with 60 Vbeta primers and 13 Jbeta primers. TCRdb keeps only in-frame clones here, not all; method: immunoSEQ multiplex PCR. The sample consists of roughly 180,000 clones, approximately 73% of them appearing once. The sequence was collected from a woman in her 30s in good health and CMV-seropositive. The genes are TRBV7-2 and TRBJ1-3, with 12 bases lining up with TRBD1. The specimen was PBMCs. In DNA form, the CDR3 reads TGTGCCAGCAGCGCGCGGGACAGGGGGCTTGGAAACACCATATATTTT. This codes for CASSARDRGLGNTIYF.